The rows below give T cell receptor beta chains drawn from one sample of a study of early T cells in non-severe SARS-CoV-2 infection. TCRdb re-derived calls from the 5' RACE reads in MiXCR, one entry per CDR3 protein. The sample includes approximately 70,000 distinct CDR3 sequences, 10% seen only once; the top ten take around 15%. The sequencing here drew on whole blood, taken at baseline. All receptors come from an adult who was a healthcare worker with PCR-confirmed SARS-CoV-2 infection or an uninfected control (not recorded which). CDR3s include the opening cysteine and the closing phenylalanine or tryptophan. A D gene is named only where the DNA matches it firmly. Part of the rows lack a size; the others show once, few, many or a class for expanded clones.

CDR3 DNA,CDR3 protein,clone size,V gene,J gene,D gene
TGTGCCAGCAGCGCACGACAGGGCAACACTGAAGCTTTCTTT,CASSARQGNTEAFF,few,TRBV3-1,TRBJ1-1,TRBD1
TGTGCCAGTAGTACCTCAGGGCGCTGGGGAGAGACCCAGTACTTC,CASSTSGRWGETQYF,.,TRBV19,TRBJ2-5,.
TGTGCCAGCAGTTTAGGGTCGTTTAGCGGGAGGGGTAATGAGCAGTTCTTC,CASSLGSFSGRGNEQFF,many,TRBV28,TRBJ2-1,TRBD2
TGTGCCAGCAGCTTGGCTGGGAGGGGGCCCAACACTGAAGCTTTCTTT,CASSLAGRGPNTEAFF,many,TRBV5-4,TRBJ1-1,TRBD1
TGTGCCAGCAGTAGGCAGGGGGCGGTCACCGGGGAGCTGTTTTTT,CASSRQGAVTGELFF,.,TRBV6-5,TRBJ2-2,TRBD1
TGTGCCACCAGCCGGAATCGGGGAGGCGAGCAGTACTTC,CATSRNRGGEQYF,many,TRBV24-1,TRBJ2-7,.
TGTGCCAGCAGTTTGACTAGCGGGACGAGGCGCGAGCAGTACTTC,CASSLTSGTRREQYF,.,TRBV28,TRBJ2-7,TRBD2
TGTGCCAGCAGTTTAGCTGGGGGCAATCAGCCCCAGCATTTT,CASSLAGGNQPQHF,.,TRBV12-3/TRBV12-4,TRBJ1-5,.
TGTGCCAGCAGTTCACACACGGACGGGAATCAGTACTTC,CASSSHTDGNQYF,many,TRBV28,TRBJ2-4,.
TGTGCCAGCAGCCAAGATGTTTGGGGAGGGCCGTCGAATGAGCAGTTCTTC,CASSQDVWGGPSNEQFF,many,TRBV3-1,TRBJ2-1,TRBD2
TGTGCCAGCAGTTCTTCACAGGGGAGGATCGATACGCAGTATTTT,CASSSSQGRIDTQYF,.,TRBV7-2,TRBJ2-3,.
TGCAGTGCTAGCCCCCAAGTTACTAGCGGGACGCCCAATGAGCAGTTCTTC,CSASPQVTSGTPNEQFF,few,TRBV20-1,TRBJ2-1,TRBD2
TGTGCCAGCAGCCCGATCAGCGGGAGCTCTAGCTCCTACAATGAGCAGTTCTTC,CASSPISGSSSSYNEQFF,few,TRBV6-2/TRBV6-3,TRBJ2-1,TRBD2
TGTGCCAGCTCACCTTATGGGGTAGCCAAAAACATTCAGTACTTC,CASSPYGVAKNIQYF,many,TRBV18,TRBJ2-4,.
TGTGCCAGTAGTGGGACAGGGGCGAGTACAGATACGCAGTATTTT,CASSGTGASTDTQYF,few,TRBV19,TRBJ2-3,TRBD1
TGTGCCAGCAGTTTATTCTTTGCGGGAGAAGGAGTTTCCGAGCCCTACGAGCAGTACTTC,CASSLFFAGEGVSEPYEQYF,.,TRBV28,TRBJ2-7,TRBD2
TGTGCCAGCAGCTCAAAGATAGGGGGGTTATCGGATGAAGCTTTCTTT,CASSSKIGGLSDEAFF,.,TRBV7-9,TRBJ1-1,.
TGCGCCAGCAGCCAAGAAAAGCAACGTAATTCACCCCTCCACTTT,CASSQEKQRNSPLHF,.,TRBV4-1,TRBJ1-6,.
TGTGCCAGCAGTACCACCGGGACTAGCGGAGCCTACGAGCAGTACTTC,CASSTTGTSGAYEQYF,few,TRBV6-1,TRBJ2-7,TRBD2
TGTGCCAGCAGCGTAGACGGGACCTCCCTAAGGACCCAGTACTTC,CASSVDGTSLRTQYF,.,TRBV9,TRBJ2-5,.
TGTGCCAGCAGTTACTCCGGGACAGGACAAGCTTTCTTT,CASSYSGTGQAFF,.,TRBV6-5,TRBJ1-1,TRBD1
TGTGCCAGCAGCCAAGATTGGGACAGGTCCTACAATGAGCAGTTCTTC,CASSQDWDRSYNEQFF,many,TRBV3-1,TRBJ2-1,TRBD1
TGTGCCAGCCGGACTAGTCACCGAACCGGGGAGCTGTTTTTT,CASRTSHRTGELFF,.,TRBV28,TRBJ2-2,TRBD2
TGTGCCAGCAGGATAGGAGATACGCAGTATTTT,CASRIGDTQYF,many,TRBV6-5,TRBJ2-3,.
TGCGCCAGCAGCCCTCGCGCGACAGGGCTAGGGACAGATACGCAGTATTTT,CASSPRATGLGTDTQYF,.,TRBV4-1,TRBJ2-3,TRBD1
TGTGCCAGCAGCCGACGGCCGGGGGGTTCCACCGGGGAGCTGTTTTTT,CASSRRPGGSTGELFF,many,TRBV7-9,TRBJ2-2,TRBD2
TGTGCCAGCAGCCTAATACTTGACAGGTCTCGAAGCACAGATACGCAGTATTTT,CASSLILDRSRSTDTQYF,many,TRBV7-9,TRBJ2-3,.
TGCGCCAGCAGCCAATCTTATGGGGGGGGACGCCACACCTTC,CASSQSYGGGRHTF,many,TRBV4-3,TRBJ1-2,.
TGTGCCAGCAGCTCCAGGGATGGCACCGGGGAGCTGTTTTTT,CASSSRDGTGELFF,.,TRBV9,TRBJ2-2,.
TGTGCCAGCAGCCCTCGCCCTAGCGGTCCGCGATCTTCGGATGAGCAGTTCTTC,CASSPRPSGPRSSDEQFF,many,TRBV7-2,TRBJ2-1,TRBD2
TGTGCCAGCAGCGGCAGGAATTCACCCCTCCACTTT,CASSGRNSPLHF,.,TRBV9,TRBJ1-6,.
TGTGCCTGGAGCGGGACAGGGCCCAATCAGCCCCAGCATTTT,CAWSGTGPNQPQHF,many,TRBV30,TRBJ1-5,TRBD1
TGCAGTGCTAGAAAAACAGGGGGCATGGAGACCCAGTACTTC,CSARKTGGMETQYF,few,TRBV20-1,TRBJ2-5,TRBD1
TGTGCCAGCAGTTACTCCCTAGGGGGGGACTATCAGTACTTC,CASSYSLGGDYQYF,many,TRBV6-2/TRBV6-3,TRBJ2-4,.
TGTGCCAGCAGCTTAGGGGGGGCTGCAGACAATGAGCAGTTCTTC,CASSLGGAADNEQFF,.,TRBV7-6,TRBJ2-1,.
TGTGCCAGCAGCCGACTGGGGGCACCCCAACCGGAGACCCAGTACTTC,CASSRLGAPQPETQYF,many,TRBV6-6,TRBJ2-5,.
TGTGCCAGTAGTAGCTGGACAGGGGGTTTGCATCAGCCCCAGCATTTT,CASSSWTGGLHQPQHF,many,TRBV19,TRBJ1-5,TRBD1
TGTGCCAGCAGGCCCGGGAGCCACGAGCAGTACTTC,CASRPGSHEQYF,many,TRBV12-3/TRBV12-4,TRBJ2-7,.
TGTGCCACGTTAGCGGGAGGTGTCACCGGGGAGCTGTTTTTT,CATLAGGVTGELFF,.,TRBV10-3,TRBJ2-2,TRBD2
TGTGCCAGCAGTATCTCTAGCGGGAGAAACACCGGGGAGCTGTTTTTT,CASSISSGRNTGELFF,.,TRBV6-1,TRBJ2-2,TRBD2
TGTGCCAGCAGCCTCGCGATGAACACTGAAGCTTTCTTT,CASSLAMNTEAFF,many,TRBV7-9,TRBJ1-1,.
TGTGCCAGCAGCTTAAGGGCGGGTCCCCAAGAGACCCAGTACTTC,CASSLRAGPQETQYF,.,TRBV7-2,TRBJ2-5,.